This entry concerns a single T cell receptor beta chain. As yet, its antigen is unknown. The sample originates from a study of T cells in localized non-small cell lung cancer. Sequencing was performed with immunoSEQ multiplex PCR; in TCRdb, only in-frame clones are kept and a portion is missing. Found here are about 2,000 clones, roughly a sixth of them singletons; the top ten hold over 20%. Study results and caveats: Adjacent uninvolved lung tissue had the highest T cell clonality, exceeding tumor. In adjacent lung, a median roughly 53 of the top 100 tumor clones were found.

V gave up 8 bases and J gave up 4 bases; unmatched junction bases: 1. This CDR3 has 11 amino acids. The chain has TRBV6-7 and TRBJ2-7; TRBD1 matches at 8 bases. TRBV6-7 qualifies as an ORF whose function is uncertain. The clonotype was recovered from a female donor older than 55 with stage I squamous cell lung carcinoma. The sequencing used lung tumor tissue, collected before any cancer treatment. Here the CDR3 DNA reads TGTGCCAGCGGACAGGGTTACGAGCAGTACTTC. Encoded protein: CASGQGYEQYF.